The next 22 T cell receptor beta chains were all read from a single sample in a study of blood T cell repertoires in COVID-19. Produced via immunoSEQ multiplex PCR; TCRdb's table is partial and in-frame only. Counted here are 120,000 or so clones, over 75% occurring once; the ten biggest clones make up roughly 17%. The sequencing sample was made of peripheral blood. All receptors derive from a woman aged 80 or older with active or convalescent COVID-19.

The rearrangement links TRBV27 to TRBJ2-7, with D perhaps TRBD2 (7 bases). Trimming shortened V by 1 base and J by 4 bases, and 20 bases separated the two germline ends. The germline V gene encodes CDR1 MNHEY and CDR2 SMNVEV (reference sequence). CDR3 length: 17 residues. The CDR3 protein is CASSLWGRETELYEQYF. The CDR3 nucleotides are TGTGCCAGCAGTTTATGGGGGCGGGAGACCGAGCTTTACGAGCAGTACTTC.

The genes are TRBV6-2 or TRBV6-3 and TRBJ2-7, with 8 bases that match TRBD2. V shed 6 bases and J 5 bases; nucleotides not matched to a gene: 6. The germline gives CDR1 MNHEY, CDR2 SVGEGT. The CDR3 totals 13 residues. The CDR3 protein is CASSPSGGNEQYF. CDR3 DNA: TGTGCCAGCAGCCCTTCGGGAGGGAACGAGCAGTACTTC.

The V call is TRBV3-1 (or the pseudogene TRBV3-2), the J call TRBJ2-1; 8 bases line up with TRBD2. Germline values: CDR1 LGHDT, CDR2 YNNKEL (reference sequence). There are 14 residues in the CDR3. The ends lost 4 bases at V and 3 bases at J; junction bases unmatched: 2. CDR3 residues: CASSPTSGYNEQFF. In nucleotides, the CDR3 is TGTGCCAGCAGCCCAACTAGCGGCTACAATGAGCAGTTCTTC.

This chain uses TRBV6-1 with TRBJ1-1, with 9 bases identical to TRBD1. Germline trimming cut 3 bases from V and 1 base from J; bases unmatched to any gene: 6. The CDR3 length is 16 residues. Looked up from germline, CDR1 is MNHNS and CDR2 is SASEGT. CDR3 sequence (DNA): TGTGCCAGCAGTGAGGACAGGGGATATGAGAACACTGAAGCTTTCTTT. Its protein product is CASSEDRGYENTEAFF.

The CDR3 protein is CASSSQGSVPNYGYTF. In DNA form, the CDR3 reads TGTGCCAGCAGCTCACAGGGTTCGGTTCCTAACTATGGCTACACCTTC. The V call is TRBV4-2, the J call TRBJ1-2; D is perhaps TRBD1 (6 bases). The CDR3 consists of 16 residues. Trimming removed 5 bases at V and 0 bases at J, with 16 bases between. Germline CDR1 is LGHNA and CDR2 is YNFKEQ.

The chain carries TRBV6-5 and TRBJ2-7, with 8 bases that match TRBD1. Trimming cost V 8 bases and J 6 bases; bases outside gene matches: 12. The CDR3 sequence is 14 residues long. CDR1 and CDR2 from the germline V gene are MNHEY and SVGAGI. CDR3 protein: CASFRGTGLGEQYF. The CDR3, as DNA: TGTGCCAGCTTCAGGGGGACAGGCCTTGGCGAGCAGTACTTC.

In this sample, this clone turned up once. V and J are TRBV7-8 and TRBJ2-2; possible D gene TRBD2, 6 bases. Germline CDR1 reads SGHVS; CDR2 reads FQNEAQ. V lost 5 bases and J 3 bases, leaving 13 bases between the germline ends. The CDR3 is 15 amino acids. CDR3 bases: TGTGCCAGCAGCCCCCCGCGGGGCCACACCGGGGAGCTGTTTTTT. Translation: CASSPPRGHTGELFF.

V and J are TRBV2 and TRBJ2-3; 9 nucleotides match TRBD2. This CDR3 has 16 amino acids. Germline V gene lookup returns CDR1 SNHLY and CDR2 FYNNEI. J lost 2 bases, V lost 6 bases, and 9 bases had no gene match. The CDR3 spells CASRSTSGWNTDTQYF. The CDR3 coding sequence is TGTGCCAGCAGATCCACTAGCGGGTGGAACACAGATACGCAGTATTTT.

CDR3 sequence (DNA): TGTGCCAGCTCACCGACAGGGCGCGGGTTGAGGGGCTACACCTTC. This gives the protein CASSPTGRGLRGYTF. The chain is built from TRBV18 and TRBJ1-2, with 7 bases fitting TRBD1. In germline, CDR1 is KGHSH, CDR2 LQKENI. Trimming cost V 3 bases and J 8 bases; bases outside gene matches: 12. The CDR3 has 15 residues.

The chain carries TRBV2 and TRBJ2-7; D is possibly TRBD2 (5 bases). The CDR3 loop spans 16 amino acids. The ends were cut back, 4 bases at V and 4 bases at J, with 20 bases in the middle. Germline CDR1 reads SNHLY; CDR2 reads FYNNEI. CDR3 bases: TGTGCCAGCAGTGGAGGGCCTACGGGCCCACAATACGAGCAGTACTTC. Residues: CASSGGPTGPQYEQYF.

The chain employs TRBV5-1 and TRBJ1-1; 8 bases line up with TRBD1. The trim removed 5 bases at V and 1 base at J, leaving 4 bases unmatched. Germline V CDR1 and CDR2: SGHRS, YFSETQ. The CDR3 runs to 14 residues. The CDR3 DNA reads TGCGCCAGCAGGACGACAGGGGCGAACACTGAAGCTTTCTTT. Translating gives CASRTTGANTEAFF.

The rearrangement uses TRBV27 and TRBJ1-1, with D uncertain. V was shortened by 5 bases and J by 5 bases, with 12 bases between the two germline ends. The V gene's germline CDR1 is MNHEY and CDR2 SMNVEV (reference sequence). This CDR3 is 13 amino acids long. The DNA of the CDR3 is TGTGCCAGCAGTCATAACAGAGGGACTGAAGCTTTCTTT. This encodes CASSHNRGTEAFF.

The J gene is TRBJ2-7, the V gene TRBV30; 10 nucleotides line up with TRBD1. J lost 5 bases, V lost 4 bases, and 8 bases had no gene match. CDR3 size: 14 residues. CDR1 and CDR2 from the germline V gene are GTSNPN and SVGIG (reference sequence). This chain's CDR3 is CAWTSGTGVHEQYF. For the CDR3, the DNA is TGTGCCTGGACCTCCGGGACAGGGGTCCACGAGCAGTACTTC.

The chain is built from TRBV6-5 and TRBJ1-1; D unclear. CDR3 length: 14 residues. Per the germline V gene, CDR1 is MNHEY and CDR2 is SVGAGI. Trimming removed 5 bases at V and 4 bases at J, with 14 bases between. The CDR3 protein is CASSHTGSFTEAFF. The CDR3 DNA sequence: TGTGCCAGCAGTCACACCGGGAGTTTCACTGAAGCTTTCTTT.

The V call is TRBV7-2, the J call TRBJ1-4; D gene uncertain. The germline CDR1 and CDR2 sequences are SGHTA and FQGNSA. This CDR3 comprises 13 residues. Trimming removed 0 bases at V and 8 bases at J, with 7 bases between. The CDR3: CASSLANGEKLFF. The CDR3 DNA reads as TGTGCCAGCAGCTTAGCTAACGGGGAAAAACTGTTTTTT.

This clone was recorded a few times. The rearrangement joins TRBV5-4 to TRBJ2-5; 12 bases are a match to TRBD1. Trimming at V came to 1 base and at J to 6 bases, leaving 4 bases not matched to a gene. CDR1 and CDR2 (germline): SGHNT, YYREEE (reference sequence). CDR3 size: 15 residues. CDR3 loop: CASSLWDRGQQTQYF. In nucleotides, the CDR3 is TGTGCCAGCAGCTTGTGGGACAGGGGGCAACAGACCCAGTACTTC.

The genes are TRBV30 and TRBJ1-6, with 7 bases aligning to TRBD1. CDR3 length equals 14 residues. After removal of 2 bases from V and 6 bases from J, the junction contained 4 bases not matched to a gene. Germline-derived CDR1 and CDR2 are GTSNPN and SVGIG (reference sequence). In nucleotides, the CDR3 is TGTGCCTGGAGTACCGGGACAGTTAATTCACCCCTCCACTTT. Translation gives CAWSTGTVNSPLHF.

This clone was seen at least ten times. Other DNA sequences in the same sample also yield this CDR3. The chain is built from TRBV4-1 and TRBJ2-5; tentative D call: TRBD1 (6 bases). This CDR3 comprises 18 residues. Between the trimmed V and J ends, which lost 0 bases and 5 bases, there was a span of 22 bases. In germline, CDR1 is MGHRA, CDR2 YSYEKL. The CDR3 is CASSQDLIFTGPGETQYF. The DNA for the CDR3 is TGCGCCAGCAGCCAAGATCTTATTTTTACAGGGCCTGGGGAGACCCAGTACTTC.

This clone was counted once. This chain connects TRBV7-3 to TRBJ1-1; D is possibly TRBD1 (5 bases). The CDR3 totals 13 residues. The germline V gene has CDR1 SGHTA and CDR2 FQGTGA. Trimming cost V 2 bases and J 1 base, with 5 bases left between them. The CDR3 DNA follows: TGTGCCAGCAGCTTAGGACAGAACACTGAAGCTTTCTTT. This sequence encodes CASSLGQNTEAFF.

The chain has TRBV11-2 and TRBJ2-1, with 8 bases fitting TRBD2. The CDR3 consists of 18 residues. Germline CDR1 is SGHAT and CDR2 is FQNNGV. V lost 4 bases and J lost 4; bases outside the gene matches: 15. In DNA, the CDR3 is TGTGCCAGCAGCTCATTTCTAGCGGGCCGTCGGTCATACAATGAGCAGTTCTTC. Amino acid sequence: CASSSFLAGRRSYNEQFF.

The chain uses TRBV2 and TRBJ2-3; D may be TRBD1 (6 bases). The V gene's germline CDR1 is SNHLY and CDR2 FYNNEI. V lost 3 bases and J lost 6, with 7 bases in between. The CDR3 extends over 12 amino acids. The DNA for the CDR3 is TGTGCCAGCAGTGAGAGGGGGGATACGCAGTATTTT. This translates into CASSERGDTQYF.

The rearrangement links TRBV19 to TRBJ2-6; 7 bases line up with TRBD1. CDR1 is LNHDA and CDR2 is SQIVND in the germline V gene (reference sequence). The length of the CDR3 is 18 residues. Trimming cost V 5 bases and J 0 bases; bases outside gene matches: 10. CDR3 sequence reads: CASSRQGFSISGANVLTF. CDR3 nucleotide sequence: TGTGCCAGTAGTCGACAGGGATTCTCCATCTCTGGGGCCAACGTCCTGACTTTC.